This is a list of T cell receptor beta chains from one sample in a study of CD8+ T cells in alopecia areata. Produced via immunoSEQ multiplex PCR; TCRdb's table is partial and in-frame only. The table shows tens of thousands of clones, with roughly 60% occurring only once. This specimen was CD8+ T cells sorted from blood, taken at week 0. The receptor source for this set is a human donor with alopecia areata. Both conserved end residues are part of each CDR3. A D gene is named only where the DNA matches it firmly. Size is omitted from some rows. Given values are once, few, many or a class for expanded clones.

J gene: TRBJ2-5
clone size: NA
D gene: TRBD1
V gene: TRBV5-6
CDR3 protein: CASSHEPAGTGGAWETQYF
CDR3 DNA: TGTGCCAGCAGCCACGAACCAGCCGGGACAGGGGGCGCTTGGGAGACCCAGTACTTC

J gene: TRBJ1-1
clone size: few
D gene: NA
V gene: TRBV7-9
CDR3 protein: CASSNFFAEAFF
CDR3 DNA: TGTGCCAGCAGTAACTTTTTCGCTGAAGCTTTCTTT

J gene: TRBJ2-3
clone size: few
D gene: NA
V gene: TRBV5-1
CDR3 protein: CASSLSPRTQYF
CDR3 DNA: TGCGCCAGCAGCTTGTCCCCCCGTACGCAGTATTTT

J gene: TRBJ2-5
clone size: NA
D gene: TRBD2
V gene: TRBV4-3
CDR3 protein: CASSQDQGGGKETQYF
CDR3 DNA: TGCGCCAGCAGCCAAGATCAGGGCGGGGGGAAAGAGACCCAGTACTTC

J gene: TRBJ2-1
clone size: NA
D gene: TRBD1
V gene: TRBV13
CDR3 protein: CASSDDRGYQFF
CDR3 DNA: TGTGCCAGCAGCGATGACAGGGGATACCAGTTCTTC

J gene: TRBJ2-5
clone size: NA
D gene: NA
V gene: TRBV13
CDR3 protein: CASTFRGVPQETQYF
CDR3 DNA: TGTGCCAGCACCTTCCGCGGGGTGCCACAAGAGACCCAGTACTTC

J gene: TRBJ1-6
clone size: NA
D gene: NA
V gene: TRBV5-6
CDR3 protein: CASSFLPVNSPLHF
CDR3 DNA: TGTGCCAGCAGCTTTCTCCCGGTAAATTCACCCCTCCACTTT

J gene: TRBJ2-7
clone size: few
D gene: TRBD1
V gene: TRBV27
CDR3 protein: CASSPGTGYEQYF
CDR3 DNA: TGTGCCAGCAGTCCTGGGACAGGGTACGAGCAGTACTTC

J gene: TRBJ2-1
clone size: NA
D gene: NA
V gene: TRBV28
CDR3 protein: CASSPGDEQFF
CDR3 DNA: TGTGCCAGCAGTCCGGGAGATGAGCAGTTCTTC

J gene: TRBJ1-2
clone size: NA
D gene: NA
V gene: TRBV6-1
CDR3 protein: CASSDGPNYGYTF
CDR3 DNA: TGTGCCAGCAGTGACGGTCCTAACTATGGCTACACCTTC

J gene: TRBJ2-5
clone size: NA
D gene: TRBD1
V gene: TRBV6-5
CDR3 protein: CASSPGGQGQETQYF
CDR3 DNA: TGTGCCAGCAGTCCAGGGGGACAGGGACAAGAGACCCAGTACTTC

J gene: TRBJ2-7
clone size: NA
D gene: TRBD2
V gene: TRBV2
CDR3 protein: CASVTSGSSYEQYF
CDR3 DNA: TGTGCCAGCGTTACTAGCGGGAGCTCCTACGAGCAGTACTTC

J gene: TRBJ2-7
clone size: NA
D gene: TRBD1
V gene: TRBV29-1
CDR3 protein: CSVTGGDYEQYF
CDR3 DNA: TGCAGCGTGACAGGGGGCGACTACGAGCAGTACTTC

J gene: TRBJ1-1
clone size: few
D gene: NA
V gene: TRBV19
CDR3 protein: CASSKEGIGMNTEAFF
CDR3 DNA: TGTGCCAGTAGTAAGGAGGGCATCGGGATGAACACTGAAGCTTTCTTT

J gene: TRBJ1-2
clone size: once
D gene: TRBD1
V gene: TRBV5-1
CDR3 protein: CASSNRGRYGYTF
CDR3 DNA: TGCGCCAGCAGCAACAGGGGTAGATATGGCTACACCTTC

J gene: TRBJ2-1
clone size: NA
D gene: NA
V gene: TRBV7-9
CDR3 protein: CASSFGQYNEQFF
CDR3 DNA: TGTGCCAGCAGCTTCGGACAGTACAATGAGCAGTTCTTC

J gene: TRBJ2-3
clone size: few
D gene: TRBD2
V gene: TRBV11-1
CDR3 protein: CASSLAPSGRKYF
CDR3 DNA: TGTGCCAGCAGCTTAGCTCCTAGCGGGAGAAAGTATTTT

J gene: TRBJ2-7
clone size: many
D gene: TRBD2
V gene: TRBV7-2
CDR3 protein: CASSLGAGGLSYEQYF
CDR3 DNA: TGTGCCAGCAGCTTAGGGGCGGGGGGACTAAGCTACGAGCAGTACTTC

J gene: TRBJ2-1
clone size: NA
D gene: TRBD2
V gene: TRBV27
CDR3 protein: CASSSPGTSGSRTYNEQFF
CDR3 DNA: TGTGCCAGCAGTTCCCCCGGGACTAGCGGGAGTCGGACCTACAATGAGCAGTTCTTC

J gene: TRBJ2-1
clone size: NA
D gene: NA
V gene: TRBV27
CDR3 protein: CASMRWGVEQFF
CDR3 DNA: TGTGCCAGCATGAGGTGGGGAGTTGAGCAGTTCTTC

J gene: TRBJ2-2
clone size: few
D gene: NA
V gene: TRBV29-1
CDR3 protein: CSVISVPGELFF
CDR3 DNA: TGCAGCGTTATATCGGTCCCGGGGGAGCTGTTTTTT

J gene: TRBJ2-7
clone size: NA
D gene: NA
V gene: TRBV27
CDR3 protein: CASSLSYTGTVWAYEQYF
CDR3 DNA: TGTGCCAGCAGTTTATCGTATACCGGGACGGTGTGGGCCTACGAGCAGTACTTC

J gene: TRBJ1-2
clone size: NA
D gene: TRBD1
V gene: TRBV2
CDR3 protein: CASSLRRTGIYGYTF
CDR3 DNA: TGTGCCAGCAGCTTAAGGCGGACAGGGATCTATGGCTACACCTTC

J gene: TRBJ1-1
clone size: NA
D gene: TRBD1
V gene: TRBV29-1
CDR3 protein: CSVPRPGTGNTEAFF
CDR3 DNA: TGCAGCGTCCCAAGACCAGGGACAGGGAACACTGAAGCTTTCTTT

J gene: TRBJ2-2
clone size: many
D gene: TRBD1
V gene: TRBV7-9
CDR3 protein: CASSTGQGAQTGELFF
CDR3 DNA: TGTGCCAGCAGCACTGGACAGGGGGCGCAAACCGGGGAGCTGTTTTTT

J gene: TRBJ1-1
clone size: NA
D gene: NA
V gene: TRBV28
CDR3 protein: CASSDTGTEAFF
CDR3 DNA: TGTGCCAGCAGTGACACGGGGACTGAAGCTTTCTTT

J gene: TRBJ2-7
clone size: NA
D gene: TRBD1
V gene: TRBV5-1
CDR3 protein: CASSPGTGAWEQYF
CDR3 DNA: TGCGCCAGCAGTCCCGGGACAGGAGCTTGGGAGCAGTACTTC

J gene: TRBJ2-3
clone size: NA
D gene: TRBD1
V gene: TRBV7-9
CDR3 protein: CASSHIDRGHDTQYF
CDR3 DNA: TGTGCCAGCAGCCATATCGACAGGGGGCACGATACGCAGTATTTT

J gene: TRBJ2-3
clone size: few
D gene: NA
V gene: TRBV15
CDR3 protein: CATSSGGARGADTQYF
CDR3 DNA: TGTGCCACCAGCAGTGGTGGGGCTCGAGGGGCAGATACGCAGTATTTT

J gene: TRBJ1-3
clone size: few
D gene: NA
V gene: TRBV6-5
CDR3 protein: CASSPTELSGNTIYF
CDR3 DNA: TGTGCCAGCAGCCCCACAGAACTTTCTGGAAACACCATATATTTT

J gene: TRBJ1-5
clone size: NA
D gene: NA
V gene: TRBV9
CDR3 protein: CASSVGLDNQPQHF
CDR3 DNA: TGTGCCAGCAGCGTAGGGCTAGACAATCAGCCCCAGCATTTT

J gene: TRBJ2-1
clone size: NA
D gene: TRBD2
V gene: TRBV4-1
CDR3 protein: CASSPGLATESSYNEQFF
CDR3 DNA: TGCGCCAGCAGCCCGGGACTAGCGACGGAGAGCTCCTACAATGAGCAGTTCTTC

J gene: TRBJ2-1
clone size: NA
D gene: NA
V gene: TRBV4-3
CDR3 protein: CASSHPNRAVSYNEQFF
CDR3 DNA: TGCGCCAGCAGCCACCCCAACAGGGCAGTGTCCTACAATGAGCAGTTCTTC

J gene: TRBJ2-2
clone size: few
D gene: TRBD1
V gene: TRBV29-1
CDR3 protein: CSVGSGTGYPGELFF
CDR3 DNA: TGCAGCGTTGGATCAGGGACAGGGTATCCCGGGGAGCTGTTTTTT

J gene: TRBJ2-1
clone size: NA
D gene: TRBD2
V gene: TRBV30
CDR3 protein: CAYLGGEQFF
CDR3 DNA: TGTGCCTACCTCGGGGGGGAGCAGTTCTTC

J gene: TRBJ2-3
clone size: NA
D gene: TRBD2
V gene: TRBV2
CDR3 protein: CASREGLAGADTQYF
CDR3 DNA: TGTGCCAGCAGGGAAGGACTAGCGGGAGCAGATACGCAGTATTTT

J gene: TRBJ2-1
clone size: NA
D gene: NA
V gene: TRBV27
CDR3 protein: CASSLSGWSKFNEQFF
CDR3 DNA: TGTGCCAGCAGTTTATCTGGGTGGTCTAAGTTCAATGAGCAGTTCTTC

J gene: TRBJ2-5
clone size: NA
D gene: TRBD1
V gene: TRBV4-1
CDR3 protein: CASSPLGTGGETQYF
CDR3 DNA: TGCGCCAGCAGCCCACTCGGGACAGGGGGGGAGACCCAGTACTTC

J gene: TRBJ2-1
clone size: NA
D gene: TRBD1
V gene: TRBV27
CDR3 protein: CASSLLLTGGIWNEQFF
CDR3 DNA: TGTGCCAGCAGTTTATTGCTGACAGGGGGCATTTGGAATGAGCAGTTCTTC

J gene: TRBJ2-5
clone size: NA
D gene: TRBD1
V gene: TRBV4-1
CDR3 protein: CASSHPGGADQETQYF
CDR3 DNA: TGCGCCAGCAGTCATCCAGGGGGCGCGGACCAAGAGACCCAGTACTTC

J gene: TRBJ2-3
clone size: NA
D gene: NA
V gene: TRBV28
CDR3 protein: CASSLHGSLTDTQYF
CDR3 DNA: TGTGCCAGCAGTTTACACGGGTCACTCACAGATACGCAGTATTTT

J gene: TRBJ1-2
clone size: few
D gene: NA
V gene: TRBV27
CDR3 protein: CASSSGGYGYTF
CDR3 DNA: TGTGCCAGCAGTTCGGGGGGGTATGGCTACACCTTC